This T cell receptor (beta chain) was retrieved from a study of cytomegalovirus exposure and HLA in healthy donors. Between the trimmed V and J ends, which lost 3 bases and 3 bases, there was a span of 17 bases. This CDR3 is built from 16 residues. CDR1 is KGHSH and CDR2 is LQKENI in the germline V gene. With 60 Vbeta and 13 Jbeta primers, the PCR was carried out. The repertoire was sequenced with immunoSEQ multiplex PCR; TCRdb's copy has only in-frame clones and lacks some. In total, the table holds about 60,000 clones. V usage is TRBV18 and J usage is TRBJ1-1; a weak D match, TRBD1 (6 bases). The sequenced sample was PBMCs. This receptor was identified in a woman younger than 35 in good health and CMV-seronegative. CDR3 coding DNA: TGTGCCAGCTCACCGGGTGGGGTCCAGGGGCACACTGAAGCTTTCTTT. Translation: CASSPGGVQGHTEAFF.